This T cell receptor (beta chain) was obtained from a study of cytomegalovirus exposure and HLA in healthy donors. Study-level results: The tendency of first-cohort TCR clusters to co-occur in the roughly 130 validation repertoires emerged from a later analysis. Overall, around 160 TCR beta chains were annotated as cytomegalovirus-associated.

Trimming removed 2 bases from V and 5 bases from J; junction bases left unmatched: 8. Germline-derived CDR1 and CDR2 are MNHEY and SMNVEV (reference sequence). The CDR3 is 16 amino acids. Profiled with immunoSEQ multiplex PCR; TCRdb holds only in-frame clones, not every one. Of 250,000 or so clones listed, just under 90% were seen once; the top ten hold 2.6%. Among the roughly 110 subjects of the validation cohort, separate from the roughly 670-subject first cohort, were the donors. With regard to this clone: Its specificity is unknown.

The TCR comes from a man aged 18-30 years in good health and CMV-seronegative. Sequenced input: PBMCs. The V call is TRBV27, the J call TRBJ2-1; 8 bases map to TRBD2. The CDR3, as DNA: TGTGCCAGCAGTTTAGCCGCGGGACTAGTTGACAATGAGCAGTTCTTC. Its protein is CASSLAAGLVDNEQFF.